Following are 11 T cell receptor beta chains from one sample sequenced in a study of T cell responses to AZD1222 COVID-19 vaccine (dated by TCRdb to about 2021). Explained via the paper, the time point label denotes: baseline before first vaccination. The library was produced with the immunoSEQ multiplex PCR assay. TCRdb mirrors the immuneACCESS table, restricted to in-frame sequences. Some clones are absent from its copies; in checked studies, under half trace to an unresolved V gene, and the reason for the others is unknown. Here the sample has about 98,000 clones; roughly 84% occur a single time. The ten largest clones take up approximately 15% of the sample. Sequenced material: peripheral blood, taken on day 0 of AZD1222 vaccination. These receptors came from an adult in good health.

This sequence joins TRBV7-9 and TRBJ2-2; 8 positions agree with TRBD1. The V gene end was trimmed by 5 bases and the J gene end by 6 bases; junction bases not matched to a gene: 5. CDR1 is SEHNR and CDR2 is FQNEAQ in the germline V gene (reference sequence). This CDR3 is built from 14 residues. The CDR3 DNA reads TGTGCCAGCAGCCCCAGACAGGGGTCCGGGGAGCTGTTTTTT. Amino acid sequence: CASSPRQGSGELFF.

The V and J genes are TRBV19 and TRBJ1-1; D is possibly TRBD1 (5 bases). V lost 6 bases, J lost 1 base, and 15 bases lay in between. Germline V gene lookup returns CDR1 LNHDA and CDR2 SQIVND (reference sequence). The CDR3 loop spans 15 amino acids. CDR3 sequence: CASSPFEGQNTEAFF. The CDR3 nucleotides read TGTGCCAGTAGCCCCTTTGAGGGGCAGAACACTGAAGCTTTCTTT.

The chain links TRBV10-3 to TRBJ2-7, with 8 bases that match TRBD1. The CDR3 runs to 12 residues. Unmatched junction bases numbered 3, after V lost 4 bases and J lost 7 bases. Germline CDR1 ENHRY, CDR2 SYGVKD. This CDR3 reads CAISAGGQEQYV. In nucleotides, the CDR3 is TGTGCCATCAGTGCAGGGGGCCAGGAGCAGTACGTC.

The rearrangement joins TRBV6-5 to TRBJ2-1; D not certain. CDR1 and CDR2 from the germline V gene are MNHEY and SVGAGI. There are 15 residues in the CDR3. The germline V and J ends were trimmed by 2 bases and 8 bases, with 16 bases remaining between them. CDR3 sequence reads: CASSYPIRYGYEQFF. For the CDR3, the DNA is TGTGCCAGCAGTTACCCGATCCGCTACGGGTATGAGCAGTTCTTC.

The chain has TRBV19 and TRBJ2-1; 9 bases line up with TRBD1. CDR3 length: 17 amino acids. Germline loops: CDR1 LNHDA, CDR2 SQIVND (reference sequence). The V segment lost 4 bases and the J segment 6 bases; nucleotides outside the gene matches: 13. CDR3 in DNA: TGTGCCAGTAGTACACTTCTTACCGGGACAGGGCCCAATGAGCAGTTCTTC. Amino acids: CASSTLLTGTGPNEQFF.

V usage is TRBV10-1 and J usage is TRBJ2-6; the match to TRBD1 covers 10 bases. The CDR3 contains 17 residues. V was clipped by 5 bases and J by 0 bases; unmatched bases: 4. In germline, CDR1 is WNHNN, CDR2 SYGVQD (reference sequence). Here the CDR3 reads CASSPGTGDSGANVLTF. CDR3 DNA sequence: TGCGCCAGCAGTCCCGGGACAGGGGACTCTGGGGCCAACGTCCTGACTTTC.

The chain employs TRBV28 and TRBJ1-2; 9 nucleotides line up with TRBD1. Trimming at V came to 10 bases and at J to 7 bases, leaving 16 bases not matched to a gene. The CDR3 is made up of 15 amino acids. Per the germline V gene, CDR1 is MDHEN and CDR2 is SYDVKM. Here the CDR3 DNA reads TGTGCCACTACCGGGGAGCCACAGGGGGCGCGTGGCTACACCTTC. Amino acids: CATTGEPQGARGYTF.

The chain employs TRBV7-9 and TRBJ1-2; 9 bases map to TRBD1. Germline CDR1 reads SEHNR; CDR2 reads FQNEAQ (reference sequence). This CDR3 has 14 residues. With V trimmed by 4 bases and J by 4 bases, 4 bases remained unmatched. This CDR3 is CASSSQQGAYGYTF. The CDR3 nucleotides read TGTGCCAGCAGCTCGCAACAGGGGGCCTATGGCTACACCTTC.

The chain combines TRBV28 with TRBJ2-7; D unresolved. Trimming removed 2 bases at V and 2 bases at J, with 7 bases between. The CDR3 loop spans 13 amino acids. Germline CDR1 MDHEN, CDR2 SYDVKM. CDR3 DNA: TGTGCCAGCAGTTTAGCAGGAACCTACGAGCAGTACTTC. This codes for CASSLAGTYEQYF.

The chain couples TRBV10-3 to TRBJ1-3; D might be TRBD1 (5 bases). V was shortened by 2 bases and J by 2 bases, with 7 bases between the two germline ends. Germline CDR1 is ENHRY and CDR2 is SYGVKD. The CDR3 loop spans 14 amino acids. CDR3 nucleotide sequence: TGTGCCATCAGTGAGAGGACAACTGGAAACACCATATATTTT. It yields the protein CAISERTTGNTIYF.

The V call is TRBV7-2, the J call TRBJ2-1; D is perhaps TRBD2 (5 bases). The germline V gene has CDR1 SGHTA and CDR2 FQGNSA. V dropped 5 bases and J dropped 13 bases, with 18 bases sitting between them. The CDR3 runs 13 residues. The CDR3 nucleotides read TGTGCCAGCAGCGTCGGACTTCTCCCGAATCAGTTCTTC. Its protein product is CASSVGLLPNQFF.